This T cell receptor (beta chain) originates from a study of PD-1 blockade in classical Hodgkin lymphoma. Sequencing used immunoSEQ multiplex PCR; TCRdb keeps in-frame clones, though not all of them. Seen here are roughly 47,000 clones, around three quarters observed once, and the top ten hold 22%. Autologous stem cell transplantation was followed by relapse in every patient, and brentuximab vedotin exposure varied. Trimming removed 3 bases at V and 2 bases at J, with 14 bases between. The CDR3 runs to 15 residues. The germline gives CDR1 SGDLS, CDR2 YYNGEE. The receptor was isolated from a human donor with classical Hodgkin lymphoma. The chain joins TRBV9 to TRBJ2-5; D remains unclear. Material: peripheral blood mononuclear cells (PBMCs), obtained before the second cycle of nivolumab. The CDR3: CASSELGNAQETQYF. As DNA, the CDR3 is TGTGCCAGCAGCGAACTTGGGAACGCTCAAGAGACCCAGTACTTC.